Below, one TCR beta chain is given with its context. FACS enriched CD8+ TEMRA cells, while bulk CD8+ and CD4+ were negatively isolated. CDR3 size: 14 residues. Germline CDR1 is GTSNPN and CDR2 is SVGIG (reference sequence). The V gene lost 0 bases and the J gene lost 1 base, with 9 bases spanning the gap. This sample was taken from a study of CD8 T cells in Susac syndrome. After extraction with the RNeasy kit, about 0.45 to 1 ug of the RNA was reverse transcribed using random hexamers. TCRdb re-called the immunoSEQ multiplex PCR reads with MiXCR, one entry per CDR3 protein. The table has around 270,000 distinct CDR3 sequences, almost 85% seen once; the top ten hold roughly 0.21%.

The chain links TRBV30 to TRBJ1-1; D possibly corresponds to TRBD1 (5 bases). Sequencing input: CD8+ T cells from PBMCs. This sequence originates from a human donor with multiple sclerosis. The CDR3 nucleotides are TGTGCCTGGAGTGTATGGGGGGAGAACACTGAAGCTTTCTTT. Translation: CAWSVWGENTEAFF.